Each of the 9 T cell receptor beta chains below was sequenced from the same sample in a study of T cell repertoires in cytomegalovirus infection. MiXCR, applied by TCRdb to the reads, yields one record per CDR3 protein. The table lists around 240,000 distinct CDR3 sequences, approximately 22% of them singletons, with 15% to 20% in the top ten. The material sequenced was CD8+ T cells from PBMCs. The source is a human donor in good health (CMV status not recorded). Some clones in this sample may be carry-over from other donors' samples.

This clonotype came up many times. The chain links TRBV7-9 to TRBJ2-7; 10 bases align to TRBD1. Germline CDR1 reads SEHNR; CDR2 reads FQNEAQ (reference sequence). After removal of 4 bases from V and 4 bases from J, the junction contained 4 bases not matched to a gene. CDR3 length: 14 residues. The CDR3 protein is CASSSGTGDYEQYF. Here the CDR3 DNA reads TGTGCCAGCAGCTCCGGGACAGGGGATTACGAGCAGTACTTC.

The chain uses TRBV14 and TRBJ2-5, with D uncertain. The CDR3 totals 16 residues. Trimming left V 1 base short and J 5 bases short, with 17 bases between. Germline V lookup: CDR1 SGHDN, CDR2 FVKESK. CDR3 bases: TGTGCCAGCAGCCAAGTGATAGCCGGCATGTCCGAGACCCAGTACTTC. It specifies CASSQVIAGMSETQYF. Full variable domain (remainder filled in from reference TRBV14 and TRBJ2-5): EAGVTQFPSHSVIEKGQTVTLRCDPISGHDNLYWYRRVMGKEIKFLLHFVKESKQDESGMPNNRFLAERTGGTYSTLKVQPAELEDSGVYFCASSQVIAGMSETQYFGPGTRLLVL.

The chain is built from TRBV28 and TRBJ2-4, with TRBD1 matching 8 bases. The junction had 15 bases not matched to a gene; V was cut back by 6 bases and J by 8 bases. The length of the CDR3 is 16 residues. Germline CDR1 and CDR2: MDHEN and SYDVKM. The CDR3 DNA reads as TGTGCCAGCAGCCCCTTCTTCCAGGGGGCAGCGGACATTCAGTACTTC. Translation: CASSPFFQGAADIQYF.

This clonotype occurred a few times. The CDR3 here is CASSYDRYNEQFF. DNA of the CDR3: TGTGCCAGCAGTTACGACAGATACAATGAGCAGTTCTTC. This chain links TRBV6-2 or TRBV6-3 with TRBJ2-1, with D possibly TRBD1 on 5 matching bases. The germline gives CDR1 MNHEY, CDR2 SVGEGT. The V gene lost 2 bases and the J gene lost 4 bases, with 6 bases spanning the gap. The CDR3 has 13 amino acids.

The chain carries TRBV7-6 and TRBJ2-7; D is undetermined. The CDR3 length is 15 residues. Germline V gene sequence: CDR1 SGHVS, CDR2 FNYEAQ. Trimming took 1 base from V and 5 from J, leaving 15 bases between them. CDR3 nucleotides: TGTGCCAGCAGCTTAGGGGTCCAATCGCCCGACGAGCAGTACTTC. Translating it yields CASSLGVQSPDEQYF.

The chain uses TRBV20-1 and TRBJ2-7; D is possibly TRBD1 (6 bases). V was clipped by 3 bases and J by 6 bases, with 9 bases between them. Germline CDR1 DFQATT, CDR2 SNEGSKA (reference sequence). This CDR3 region has 11 residues. The CDR3 loop reads CSARQGTEQYF. Here the CDR3 DNA reads TGCAGTGCTAGGCAGGGGACCGAGCAGTACTTC.

Concerning this clonotype: A junction boundary mismatches the germline segment, possibly from a read error. The chain has TRBV11-2 and TRBJ2-5; 8 positions match TRBD2. The V gene's germline CDR1 is SGHAT and CDR2 FQNNGV. The CDR3 is made up of 14 amino acids. DNA of the CDR3: TGTGCTAGCAGCAAAAGCGGGGGTGAAGAGACCCAGAACTTC. It encodes CASSKSGGEETQNF.

In its sample, this clonotype was seen many times. This CDR3 is CASSFQQNTEAFF. CDR3 nucleotides: TGTGCCAGCAGTTTTCAGCAGAACACTGAAGCTTTCTTT. The chain employs TRBV12-3 or TRBV12-4 and TRBJ1-1, with D uncertain. The CDR3 length is 13 residues. V lost 3 bases, J lost 1 base, and 6 bases lay in between.

The gene calls are TRBV6-5 and TRBJ1-2; weak D call: TRBD1 (6 bases). The V end lost 8 bases, the J end lost 6 bases, and 16 bases lay between the germline ends. The CDR3 is made up of 13 amino acids. Germline lookup yields CDR1 MNHEY and CDR2 SVGAGI. The CDR3: CASFNGGADGYTF. Here the CDR3 DNA reads TGTGCCAGCTTTAATGGGGGGGCTGATGGCTACACCTTC.